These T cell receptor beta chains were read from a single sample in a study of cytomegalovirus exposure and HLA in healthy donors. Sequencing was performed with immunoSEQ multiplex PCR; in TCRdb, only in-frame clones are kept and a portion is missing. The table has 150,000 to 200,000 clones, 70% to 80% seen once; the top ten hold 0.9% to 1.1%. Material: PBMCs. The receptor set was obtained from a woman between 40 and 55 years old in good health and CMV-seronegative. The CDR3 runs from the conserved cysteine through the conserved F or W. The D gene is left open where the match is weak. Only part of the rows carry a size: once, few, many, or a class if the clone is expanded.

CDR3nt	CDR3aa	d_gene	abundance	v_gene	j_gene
TGTGCCAGCAGTTTAGCGGGAGGAACCTACGAGCAGTACTTC	CASSLAGGTYEQYF	TRBD2	.	TRBV27	TRBJ2-7
TGTGCCAGCAGCTCACAGGGTTATGGCTACACCTTC	CASSSQGYGYTF	.	.	TRBV13	TRBJ1-2
TGCGCCAGCAGCTGGCCAGGGGGCGGGCCGCCGAGTGAGAACACTGAAGCTTTCTTT	CASSWPGGGPPSENTEAFF	TRBD1	.	TRBV4-1	TRBJ1-1
TGTGCCAGCAGCTTGGAATCCGGGAATAATGGAAACACCATATATTTT	CASSLESGNNGNTIYF	.	few	TRBV5-8	TRBJ1-3
TGCGCCAGCAGCCCTCAGGGGGCATGGGACGAGCAGTACTTC	CASSPQGAWDEQYF	TRBD1	.	TRBV5-1	TRBJ2-7
TGTGCCAGCACGCTGGAGGGCAATGAGCAGTTCTTC	CASTLEGNEQFF	.	.	TRBV2	TRBJ2-1
TGTGCCATCAGTGGACAGTTGAACACTGAAGCTTTCTTT	CAISGQLNTEAFF	.	few	TRBV10-3	TRBJ1-1
TGTGCCTGGGGGCTAAGTGGAGCCAAAAACATTCAGTACTTC	CAWGLSGAKNIQYF	.	.	TRBV30	TRBJ2-4
TGTGCCAGCAGCTTAGAAGGACTAGCGGGAGCAGAGACCCAGTACTTC	CASSLEGLAGAETQYF	TRBD2	.	TRBV11-3	TRBJ2-5
TGTGCCAGCAGCCTAAGGGGGACGGGACAGGGGCGGTCCGAGCAGTACTTC	CASSLRGTGQGRSEQYF	TRBD1	.	TRBV11-2	TRBJ2-7
TGTGCCAGTAGTATGCGCGGCCTCCCTTACGAGCAGTACTTC	CASSMRGLPYEQYF	.	once	TRBV19	TRBJ2-7
TGTGCCAGCAGTCCAACGGACAATGGTGGAAACACCATATATTTT	CASSPTDNGGNTIYF	.	.	TRBV28	TRBJ1-3
TGTGCCTGGAGTGTACGCCCTACAGGGGGCAATGGCTACACCTTC	CAWSVRPTGGNGYTF	TRBD1	.	TRBV30	TRBJ1-2
TGCGCCAGCAGCTCTGGGACAGGGGGGAGCAATCAGCCCCAGCATTTT	CASSSGTGGSNQPQHF	TRBD1	.	TRBV5-1	TRBJ1-5
TGTGCCATCAGTTCGGACACCTCCAAAGCTTTCTTT	CAISSDTSKAFF	.	.	TRBV10-3	TRBJ1-1
TGCGCCAGCAGCTCACAACAGGGAGGGGAGACCCAGTACTTC	CASSSQQGGETQYF	.	.	TRBV5-1	TRBJ2-5
TGTGCCAGCAAGAGAACGGTGGCCTACAATGAGCAGTTCTTC	CASKRTVAYNEQFF	.	few	TRBV6-1	TRBJ2-1
TGTGCCAGCAGTGTGTACACAGCGAACACCGGGGAGCTGTTTTTT	CASSVYTANTGELFF	.	.	TRBV25-1	TRBJ2-2
TGTGCCAGCAGTGATCCTAGCGGGGGCACAGATACGCAGTATTTT	CASSDPSGGTDTQYF	TRBD2	.	TRBV25-1	TRBJ2-3